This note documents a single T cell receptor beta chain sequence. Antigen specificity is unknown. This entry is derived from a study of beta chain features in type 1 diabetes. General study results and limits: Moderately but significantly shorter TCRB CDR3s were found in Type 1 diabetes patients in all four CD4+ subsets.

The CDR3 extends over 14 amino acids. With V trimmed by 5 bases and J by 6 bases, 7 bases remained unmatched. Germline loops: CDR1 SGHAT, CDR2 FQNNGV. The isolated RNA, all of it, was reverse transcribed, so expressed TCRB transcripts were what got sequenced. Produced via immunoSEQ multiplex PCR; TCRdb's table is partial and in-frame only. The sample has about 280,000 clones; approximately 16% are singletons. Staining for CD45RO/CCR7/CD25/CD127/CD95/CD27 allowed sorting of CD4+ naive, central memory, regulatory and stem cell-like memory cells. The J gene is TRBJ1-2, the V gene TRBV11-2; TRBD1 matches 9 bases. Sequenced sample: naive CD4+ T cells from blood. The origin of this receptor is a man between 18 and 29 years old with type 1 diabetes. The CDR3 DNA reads TGTGCCAGCAGCCCCCCGGGACAGGGAAATGGCTACACCTTC. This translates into CASSPPGQGNGYTF.